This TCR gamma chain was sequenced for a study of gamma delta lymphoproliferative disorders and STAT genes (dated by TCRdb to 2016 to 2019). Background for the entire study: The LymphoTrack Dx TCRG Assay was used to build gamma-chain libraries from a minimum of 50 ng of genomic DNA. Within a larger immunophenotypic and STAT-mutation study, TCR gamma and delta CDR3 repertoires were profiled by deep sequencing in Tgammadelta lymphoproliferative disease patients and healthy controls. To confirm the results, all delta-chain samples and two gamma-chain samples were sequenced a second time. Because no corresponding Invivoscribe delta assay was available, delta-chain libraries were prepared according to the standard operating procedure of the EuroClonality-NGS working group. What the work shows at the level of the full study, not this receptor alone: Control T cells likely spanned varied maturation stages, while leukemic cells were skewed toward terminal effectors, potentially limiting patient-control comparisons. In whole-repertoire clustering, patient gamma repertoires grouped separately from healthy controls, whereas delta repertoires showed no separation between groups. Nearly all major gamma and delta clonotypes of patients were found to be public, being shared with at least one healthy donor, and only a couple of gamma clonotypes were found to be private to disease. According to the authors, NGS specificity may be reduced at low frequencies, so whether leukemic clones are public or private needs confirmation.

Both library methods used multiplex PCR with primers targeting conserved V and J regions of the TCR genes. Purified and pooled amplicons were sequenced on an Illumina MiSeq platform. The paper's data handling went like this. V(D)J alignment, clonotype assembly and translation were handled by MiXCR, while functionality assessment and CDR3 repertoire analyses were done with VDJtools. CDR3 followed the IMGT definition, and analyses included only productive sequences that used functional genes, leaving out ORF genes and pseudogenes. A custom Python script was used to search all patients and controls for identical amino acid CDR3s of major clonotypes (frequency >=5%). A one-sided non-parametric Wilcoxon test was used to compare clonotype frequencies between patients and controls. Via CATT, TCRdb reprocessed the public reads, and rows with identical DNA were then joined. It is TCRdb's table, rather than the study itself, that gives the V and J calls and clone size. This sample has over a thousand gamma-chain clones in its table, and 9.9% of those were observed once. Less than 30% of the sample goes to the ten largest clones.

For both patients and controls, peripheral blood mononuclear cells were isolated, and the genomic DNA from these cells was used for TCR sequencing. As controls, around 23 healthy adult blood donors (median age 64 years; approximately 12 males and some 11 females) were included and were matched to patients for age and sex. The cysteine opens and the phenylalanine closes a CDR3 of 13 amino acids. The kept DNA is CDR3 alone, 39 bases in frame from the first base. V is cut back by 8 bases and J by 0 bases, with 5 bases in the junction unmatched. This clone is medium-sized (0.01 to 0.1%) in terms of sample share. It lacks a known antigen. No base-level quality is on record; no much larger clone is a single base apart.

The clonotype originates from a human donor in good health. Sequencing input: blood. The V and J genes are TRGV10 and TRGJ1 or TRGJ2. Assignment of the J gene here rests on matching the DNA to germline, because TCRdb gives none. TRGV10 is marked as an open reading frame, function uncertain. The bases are TGTGCTGCGTGGGATCCGAATTATTATAAGAAACTCTTT. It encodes CAAWDPNYYKKLF.